This section outlines one TCR beta chain sequence together with its context. The source of the sample is a study of OX40 agonist ivuxolimab in advanced cancers. Repertoires were generated with immunoSEQ multiplex PCR, while TCRdb's copy carries only in-frame clones and drops some. Here the sample spans about 29,000 clones, about 89% being singletons. The source of this sequence is an adult with an advanced solid tumor such as melanoma, head and neck, liver or kidney cancer. Sequencing used CD4+ or CD8+ T cells sorted from blood, obtained in a trial of the OX40 agonist ivuxolimab.

In DNA, the CDR3 is TGCGCCAGCAGCCATCCTCACGTCAACACTGAAGCTTTCTTT. This encodes CASSHPHVNTEAFF. J is TRBJ1-1 and V is TRBV4-1; D not resolved. Germline V lookup: CDR1 MGHRA, CDR2 YSYEKL. The CDR3 runs to 14 residues. The V gene lost 3 bases and the J gene lost 2 bases, with 10 bases spanning the gap.